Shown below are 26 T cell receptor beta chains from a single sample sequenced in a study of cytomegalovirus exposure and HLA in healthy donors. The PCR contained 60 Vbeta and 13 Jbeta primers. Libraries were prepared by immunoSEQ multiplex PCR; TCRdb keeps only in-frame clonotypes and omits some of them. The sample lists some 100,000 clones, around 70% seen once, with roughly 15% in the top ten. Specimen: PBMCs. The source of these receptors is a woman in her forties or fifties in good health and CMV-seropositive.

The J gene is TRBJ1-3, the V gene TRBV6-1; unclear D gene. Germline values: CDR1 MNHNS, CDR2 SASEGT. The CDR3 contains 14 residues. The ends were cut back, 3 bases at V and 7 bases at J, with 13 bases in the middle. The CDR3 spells CASSEGSGMNTIYF. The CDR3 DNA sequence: TGTGCCAGCAGTGAGGGGTCCGGGATGAACACCATATATTTT.

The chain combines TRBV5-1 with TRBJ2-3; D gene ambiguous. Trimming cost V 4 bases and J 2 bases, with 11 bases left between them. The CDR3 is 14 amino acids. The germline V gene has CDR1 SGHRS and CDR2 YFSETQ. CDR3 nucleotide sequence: TGCGCCAGCAGCGGGTGGAGTGCCACAGATACGCAGTATTTT. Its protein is CASSGWSATDTQYF.

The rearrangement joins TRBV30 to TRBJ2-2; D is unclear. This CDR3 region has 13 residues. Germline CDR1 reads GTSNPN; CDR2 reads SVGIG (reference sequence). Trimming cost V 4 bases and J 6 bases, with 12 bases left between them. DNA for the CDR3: TGTGCCTGGAAACTCCTGGGCCCCGGGGAGCTGTTTTTT. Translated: CAWKLLGPGELFF.

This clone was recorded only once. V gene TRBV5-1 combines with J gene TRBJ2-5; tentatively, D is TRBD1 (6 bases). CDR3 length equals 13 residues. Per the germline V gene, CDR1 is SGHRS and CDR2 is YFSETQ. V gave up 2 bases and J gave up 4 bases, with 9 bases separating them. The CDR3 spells CASSLGGSETQYF. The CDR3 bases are TGCGCCAGCAGCTTAGGGGGTTCAGAGACCCAGTACTTC.

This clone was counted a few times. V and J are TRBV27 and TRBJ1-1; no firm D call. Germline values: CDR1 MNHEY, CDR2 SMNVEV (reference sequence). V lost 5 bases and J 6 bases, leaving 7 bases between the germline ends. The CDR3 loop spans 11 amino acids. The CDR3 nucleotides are TGTGCCAGCAGTCCGACACCTGAAGCTTTCTTT. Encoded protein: CASSPTPEAFF.

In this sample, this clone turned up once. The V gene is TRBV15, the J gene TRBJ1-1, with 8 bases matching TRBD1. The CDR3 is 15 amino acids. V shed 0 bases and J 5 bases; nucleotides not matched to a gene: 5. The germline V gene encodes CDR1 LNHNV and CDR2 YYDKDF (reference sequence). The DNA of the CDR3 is TGTGCCACCAGCAGAGACGGACAGGGAGAAACTGAAGCTTTCTTT. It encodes CATSRDGQGETEAFF.

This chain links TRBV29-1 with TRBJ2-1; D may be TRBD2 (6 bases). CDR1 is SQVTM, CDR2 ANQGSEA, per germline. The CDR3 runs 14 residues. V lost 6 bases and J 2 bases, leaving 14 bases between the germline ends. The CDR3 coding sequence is TGCAGCGTCCTAACGCGCGGGACCTACAATGAGCAGTTCTTC. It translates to CSVLTRGTYNEQFF.

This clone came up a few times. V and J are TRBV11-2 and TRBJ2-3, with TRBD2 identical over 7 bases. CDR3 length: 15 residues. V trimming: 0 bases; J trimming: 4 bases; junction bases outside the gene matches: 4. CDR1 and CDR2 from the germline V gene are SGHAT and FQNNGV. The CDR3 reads CASSLEGGEPDTQYF. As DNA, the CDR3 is TGTGCCAGCAGCTTAGAGGGGGGGGAGCCAGATACGCAGTATTTT.

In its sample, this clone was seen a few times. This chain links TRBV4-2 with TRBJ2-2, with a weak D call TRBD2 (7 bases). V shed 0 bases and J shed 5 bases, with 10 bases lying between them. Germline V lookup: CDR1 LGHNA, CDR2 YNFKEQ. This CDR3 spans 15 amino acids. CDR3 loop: CASSQERGGTGELFF. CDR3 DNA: TGTGCCAGCAGCCAAGAAAGGGGGGGTACCGGGGAGCTGTTTTTT.

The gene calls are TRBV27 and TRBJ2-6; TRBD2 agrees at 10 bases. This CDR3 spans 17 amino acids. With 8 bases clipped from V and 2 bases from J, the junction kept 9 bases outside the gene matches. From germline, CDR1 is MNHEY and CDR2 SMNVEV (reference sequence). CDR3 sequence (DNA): TGTGCCAGCCTCCCACTAGCGGGAATAACTGGGGCCAACGTCCTGACTTTC. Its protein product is CASLPLAGITGANVLTF. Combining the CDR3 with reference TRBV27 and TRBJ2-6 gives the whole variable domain EAQVTQNPRYLITVTGKKLTVTCSQNMNHEYMSWYRQDPGLGLRQIYYSMNVEVTDKGDVPEGYKVSRKEKRNFPLILESPSPNQTSLYFCASLPLAGITGANVLTFGAGSRLTVL.

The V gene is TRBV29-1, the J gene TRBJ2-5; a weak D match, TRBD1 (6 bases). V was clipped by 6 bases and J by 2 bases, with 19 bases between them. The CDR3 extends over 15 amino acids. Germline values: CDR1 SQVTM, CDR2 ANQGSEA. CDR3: CSVAPPLTGQETQYF. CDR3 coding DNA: TGCAGCGTCGCTCCTCCACTGACAGGACAAGAGACCCAGTACTTC.

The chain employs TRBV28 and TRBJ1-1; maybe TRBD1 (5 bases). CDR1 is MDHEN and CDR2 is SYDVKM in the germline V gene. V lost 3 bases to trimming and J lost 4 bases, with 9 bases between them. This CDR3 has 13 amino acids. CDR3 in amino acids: CASSFSGGTEAFF. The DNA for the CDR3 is TGTGCCAGCAGTTTTTCGGGGGGCACTGAAGCTTTCTTT.

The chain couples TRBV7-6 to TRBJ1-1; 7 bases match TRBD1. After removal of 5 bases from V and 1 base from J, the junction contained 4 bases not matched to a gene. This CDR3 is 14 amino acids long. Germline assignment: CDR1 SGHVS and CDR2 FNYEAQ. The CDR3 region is CASSPRTGNTEAFF. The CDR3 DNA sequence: TGTGCCAGCAGCCCACGGACAGGGAACACTGAAGCTTTCTTT.

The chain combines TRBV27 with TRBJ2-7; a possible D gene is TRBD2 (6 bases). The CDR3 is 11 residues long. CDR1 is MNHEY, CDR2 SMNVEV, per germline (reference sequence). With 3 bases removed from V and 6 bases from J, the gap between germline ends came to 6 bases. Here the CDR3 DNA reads TGTGCCAGCAGTTTGGGGGGCGAGCAGTACTTC. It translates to CASSLGGEQYF.

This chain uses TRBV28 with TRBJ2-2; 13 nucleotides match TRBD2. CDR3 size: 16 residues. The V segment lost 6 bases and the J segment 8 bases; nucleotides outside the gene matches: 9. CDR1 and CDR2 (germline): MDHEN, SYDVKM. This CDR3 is CASSLLAGGPSGELFF. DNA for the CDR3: TGTGCCAGCAGCTTACTAGCGGGAGGGCCCTCTGGGGAGCTGTTTTTT.

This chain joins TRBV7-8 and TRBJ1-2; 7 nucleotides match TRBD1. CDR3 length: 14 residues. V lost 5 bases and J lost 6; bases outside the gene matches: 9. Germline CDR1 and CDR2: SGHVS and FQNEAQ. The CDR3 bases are TGTGCCAGCAGCCCGGGGGTAGGGGGCCATGGCTACACCTTC. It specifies CASSPGVGGHGYTF.

The DNA for the CDR3 is TGTGCCACCAGCAAGCTTTACAGGGGGGATAATGAAAAACTGTTTTTT. This encodes CATSKLYRGDNEKLFF. The rearrangement uses TRBV15 and TRBJ1-4; TRBD1 agrees at 8 bases. The trim removed 4 bases at V and 4 bases at J, leaving 8 bases unmatched. The CDR3 is 16 residues long. Germline assignment: CDR1 LNHNV and CDR2 YYDKDF (reference sequence).

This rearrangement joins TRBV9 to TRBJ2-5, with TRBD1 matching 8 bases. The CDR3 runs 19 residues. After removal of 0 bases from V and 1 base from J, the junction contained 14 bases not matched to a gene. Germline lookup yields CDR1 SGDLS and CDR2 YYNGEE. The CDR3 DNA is TGTGCCAGCAGCGTAGTTGGAATAGGGACAGGCTCGGGCCAAGAGACCCAGTACTTC. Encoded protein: CASSVVGIGTGSGQETQYF.

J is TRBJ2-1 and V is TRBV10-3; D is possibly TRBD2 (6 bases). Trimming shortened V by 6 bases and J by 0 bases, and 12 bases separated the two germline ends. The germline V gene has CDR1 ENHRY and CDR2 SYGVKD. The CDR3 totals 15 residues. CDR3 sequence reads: CAIRDGGSSYNEQFF. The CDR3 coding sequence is TGTGCCATCAGGGATGGGGGGAGCTCCTACAATGAGCAGTTCTTC.

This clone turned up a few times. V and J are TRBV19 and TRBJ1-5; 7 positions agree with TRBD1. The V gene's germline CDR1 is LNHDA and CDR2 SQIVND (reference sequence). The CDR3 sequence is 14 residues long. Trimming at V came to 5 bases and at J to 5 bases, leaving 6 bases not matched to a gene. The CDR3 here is CASSVTQGHQPQHF. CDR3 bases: TGTGCCAGTAGTGTGACACAGGGGCATCAGCCCCAGCATTTT.

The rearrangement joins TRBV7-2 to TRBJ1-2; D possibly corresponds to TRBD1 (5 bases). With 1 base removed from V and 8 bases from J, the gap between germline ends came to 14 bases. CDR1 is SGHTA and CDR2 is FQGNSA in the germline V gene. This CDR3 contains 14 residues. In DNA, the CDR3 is TGTGCCAGCAGCTTAGACAGGTCCGCTCGGGGCTACACCTTC. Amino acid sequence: CASSLDRSARGYTF. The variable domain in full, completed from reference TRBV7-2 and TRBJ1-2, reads GAGVSQSPSNKVTEKGKDVELRCDPISGHTALYWYRQSLGQGLEFLIYFQGNSAPDKSGLPSDRFSAERTGGSVSTLTIQRTQQEDSAVYLCASSLDRSARGYTFGSGTRLTVV.

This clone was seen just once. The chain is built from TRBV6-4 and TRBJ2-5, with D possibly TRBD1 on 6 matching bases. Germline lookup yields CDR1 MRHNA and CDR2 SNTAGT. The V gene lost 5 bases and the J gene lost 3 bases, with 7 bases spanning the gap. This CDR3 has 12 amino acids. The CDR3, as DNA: TGTGCCAGCAGTCGGACAGAAGAGACCCAGTACTTC. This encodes CASSRTEETQYF.

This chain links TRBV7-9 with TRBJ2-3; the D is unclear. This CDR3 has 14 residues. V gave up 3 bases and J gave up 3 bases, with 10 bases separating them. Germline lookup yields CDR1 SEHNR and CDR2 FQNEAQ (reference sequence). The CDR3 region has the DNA TGTGCCAGCAGCTTCCTAAGAGATACAGATACGCAGTATTTT. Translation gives CASSFLRDTDTQYF. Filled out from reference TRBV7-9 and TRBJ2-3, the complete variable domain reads DTGVSQNPRHKITKRGQNVTFRCDPISEHNRLYWYRQTLGQGPEFLTYFQNEAQLEKSRLLSDRFSAERPKGSFSTLEIQRTEQGDSAMYLCASSFLRDTDTQYFGPGTRLTVL.

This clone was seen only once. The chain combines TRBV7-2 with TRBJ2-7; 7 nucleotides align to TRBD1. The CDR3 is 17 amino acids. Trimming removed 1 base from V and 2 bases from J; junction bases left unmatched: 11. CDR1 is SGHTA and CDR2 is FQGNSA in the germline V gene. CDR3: CASSLEDSRTGTYEQYF. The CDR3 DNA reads TGTGCCAGCAGCTTAGAGGATAGTAGGACAGGCACCTACGAGCAGTACTTC. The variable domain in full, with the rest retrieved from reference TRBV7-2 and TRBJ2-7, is GAGVSQSPSNKVTEKGKDVELRCDPISGHTALYWYRQSLGQGLEFLIYFQGNSAPDKSGLPSDRFSAERTGGSVSTLTIQRTQQEDSAVYLCASSLEDSRTGTYEQYFGPGTRLTVT.

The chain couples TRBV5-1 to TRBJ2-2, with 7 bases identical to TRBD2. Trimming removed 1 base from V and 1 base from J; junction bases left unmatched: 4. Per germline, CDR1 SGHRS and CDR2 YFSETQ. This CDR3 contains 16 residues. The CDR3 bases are TGCGCCAGCAGCTTGCTAGGGAGGGAGAACACCGGGGAGCTGTTTTTT. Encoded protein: CASSLLGRENTGELFF.

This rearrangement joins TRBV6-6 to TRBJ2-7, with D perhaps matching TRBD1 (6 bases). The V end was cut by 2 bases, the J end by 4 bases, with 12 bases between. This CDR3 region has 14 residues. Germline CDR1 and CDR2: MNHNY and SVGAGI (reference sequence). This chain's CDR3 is CASSYGGSTYEQYF. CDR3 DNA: TGTGCCAGCAGTTACGGGGGCTCAACTTACGAGCAGTACTTC.